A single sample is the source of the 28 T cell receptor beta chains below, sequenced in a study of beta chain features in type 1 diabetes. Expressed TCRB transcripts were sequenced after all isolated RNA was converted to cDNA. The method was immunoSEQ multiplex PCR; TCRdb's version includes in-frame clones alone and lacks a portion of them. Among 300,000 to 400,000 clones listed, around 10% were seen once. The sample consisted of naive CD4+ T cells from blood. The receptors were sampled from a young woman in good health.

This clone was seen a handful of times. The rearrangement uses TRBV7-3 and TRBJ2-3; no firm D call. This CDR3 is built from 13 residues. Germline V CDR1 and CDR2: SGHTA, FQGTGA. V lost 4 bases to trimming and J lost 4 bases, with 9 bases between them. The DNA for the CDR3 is TGTGCCAGCAGCTCGAGTTTCTCAGATACGCAGTATTTT. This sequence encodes CASSSSFSDTQYF. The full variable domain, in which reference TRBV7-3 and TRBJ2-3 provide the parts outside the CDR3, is GAGVSQTPSNKVTEKGKYVELRCDPISGHTALYWYRQSLGQGPEFLIYFQGTGAADDSGLPNDRFFAVRPEGSVSTLKIQRTERGDSAVYLCASSSSFSDTQYFGPGTRLTVL.

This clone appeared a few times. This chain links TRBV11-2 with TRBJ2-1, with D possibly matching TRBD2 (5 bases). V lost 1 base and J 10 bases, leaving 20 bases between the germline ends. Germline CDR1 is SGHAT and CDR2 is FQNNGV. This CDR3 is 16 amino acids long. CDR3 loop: CASSLGEALVREEQFF. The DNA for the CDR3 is TGTGCCAGCAGCTTAGGAGAGGCCCTGGTGAGGGAAGAGCAGTTCTTC.

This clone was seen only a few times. CDR3 protein: CATSNNGLAGNTGELFF. CDR3 coding DNA: TGTGCCACCAGCAATAACGGACTAGCGGGGAACACCGGGGAGCTGTTTTTT. The genes are TRBV15 and TRBJ2-2; TRBD2 matches 11 bases. After removal of 4 bases from V and 1 base from J, the junction contained 5 bases not matched to a gene. The CDR3 consists of 17 residues. CDR1 is LNHNV, CDR2 YYDKDF, per germline (reference sequence).

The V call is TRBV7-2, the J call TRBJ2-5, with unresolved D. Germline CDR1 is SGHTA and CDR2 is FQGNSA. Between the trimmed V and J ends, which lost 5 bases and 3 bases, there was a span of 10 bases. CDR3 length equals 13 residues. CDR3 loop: CASSPNYKETQYF. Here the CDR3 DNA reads TGTGCCAGCAGCCCGAACTACAAAGAGACCCAGTACTTC.

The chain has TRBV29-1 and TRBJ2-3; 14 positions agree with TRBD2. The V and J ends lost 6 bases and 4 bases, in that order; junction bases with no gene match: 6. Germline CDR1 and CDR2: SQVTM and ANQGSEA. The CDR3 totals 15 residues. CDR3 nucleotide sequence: TGCAGCGTGGCCCCGGGACTAGCGGGGGCAGATACGCAGTATTTT. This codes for CSVAPGLAGADTQYF.

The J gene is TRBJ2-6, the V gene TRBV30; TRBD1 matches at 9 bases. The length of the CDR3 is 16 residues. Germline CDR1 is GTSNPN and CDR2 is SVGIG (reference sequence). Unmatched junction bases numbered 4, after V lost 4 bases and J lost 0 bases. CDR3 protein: CAWTGTGSSGANVLTF. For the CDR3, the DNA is TGTGCCTGGACAGGGACAGGGAGCTCTGGGGCCAACGTCCTGACTTTC.

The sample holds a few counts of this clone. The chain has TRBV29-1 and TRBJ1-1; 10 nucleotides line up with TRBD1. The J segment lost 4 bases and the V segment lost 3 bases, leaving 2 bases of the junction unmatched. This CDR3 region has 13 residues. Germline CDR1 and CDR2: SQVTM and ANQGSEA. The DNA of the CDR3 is TGCAGCGTTGAGGGACAGGGGTTCACTGAAGCTTTCTTT. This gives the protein CSVEGQGFTEAFF. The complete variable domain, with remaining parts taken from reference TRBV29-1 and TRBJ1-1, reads SAVISQKPSRDICQRGTSLTIQCQVDSQVTMMFWYRQQPGQSLTLIATANQGSEATYESGFVIDKFPISRPNLTFSTLTVSNMSPEDSSIYLCSVEGQGFTEAFFGQGTRLTVV.

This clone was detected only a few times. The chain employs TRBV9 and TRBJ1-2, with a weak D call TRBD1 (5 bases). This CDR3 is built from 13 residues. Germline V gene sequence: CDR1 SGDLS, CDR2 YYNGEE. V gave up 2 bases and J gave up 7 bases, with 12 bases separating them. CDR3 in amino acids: CASSVGGRSGYTF. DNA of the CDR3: TGTGCCAGCAGCGTCGGGGGTAGGTCTGGCTACACCTTC.

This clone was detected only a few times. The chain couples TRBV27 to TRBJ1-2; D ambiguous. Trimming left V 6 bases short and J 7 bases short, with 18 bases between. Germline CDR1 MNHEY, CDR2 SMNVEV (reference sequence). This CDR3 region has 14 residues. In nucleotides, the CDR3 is TGTGCCAGCAGCCCCGCGGTAACATCGACTGGCTACACCTTC. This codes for CASSPAVTSTGYTF.

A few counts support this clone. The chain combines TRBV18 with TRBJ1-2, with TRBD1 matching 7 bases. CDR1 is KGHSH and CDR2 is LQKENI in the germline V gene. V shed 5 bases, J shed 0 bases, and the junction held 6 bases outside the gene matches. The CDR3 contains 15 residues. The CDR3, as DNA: TGTGCCAGCTCAGGGACAGAGACTCCTAACTATGGCTACACCTTC. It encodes CASSGTETPNYGYTF.

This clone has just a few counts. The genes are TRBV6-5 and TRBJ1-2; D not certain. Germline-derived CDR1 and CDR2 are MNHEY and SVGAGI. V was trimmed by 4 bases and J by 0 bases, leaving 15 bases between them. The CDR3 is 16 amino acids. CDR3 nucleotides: TGTGCCAGCAGTTCTACAGCAGGCCGACCTAACTATGGCTACACCTTC. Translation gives CASSSTAGRPNYGYTF.

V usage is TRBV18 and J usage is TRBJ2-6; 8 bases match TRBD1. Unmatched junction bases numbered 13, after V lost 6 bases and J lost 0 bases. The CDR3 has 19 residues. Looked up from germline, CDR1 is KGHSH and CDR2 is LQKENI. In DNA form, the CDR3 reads TGTGCCAGCTCGCGGACAGGGAAACCTAATCCCTCTGGGGCCAACGTCCTGACTTTC. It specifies CASSRTGKPNPSGANVLTF.

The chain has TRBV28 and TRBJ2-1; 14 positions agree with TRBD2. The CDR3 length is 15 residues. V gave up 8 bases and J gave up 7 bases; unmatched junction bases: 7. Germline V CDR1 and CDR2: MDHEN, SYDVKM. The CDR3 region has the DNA TGTGCCAGCGAGGCCGGGACTAGCGGGAGTAATGAGCAGTTCTTC. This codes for CASEAGTSGSNEQFF.

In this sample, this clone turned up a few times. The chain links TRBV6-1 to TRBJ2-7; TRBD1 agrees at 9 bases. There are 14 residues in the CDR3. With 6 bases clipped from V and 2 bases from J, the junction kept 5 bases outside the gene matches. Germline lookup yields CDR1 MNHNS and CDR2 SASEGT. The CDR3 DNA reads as TGTGCCAGCAGCCCCACAGGGGGCACCTACGAGCAGTACTTC. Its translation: CASSPTGGTYEQYF.

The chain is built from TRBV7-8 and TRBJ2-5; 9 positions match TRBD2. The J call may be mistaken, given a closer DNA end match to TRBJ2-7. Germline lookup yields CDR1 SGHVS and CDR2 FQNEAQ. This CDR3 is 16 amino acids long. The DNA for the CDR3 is TGTGCCAGCAGCTTAGTCGGAGCGGGGGGAGCCTACGAGCAGTACTTC. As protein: CASSLVGAGGAYEQYF.

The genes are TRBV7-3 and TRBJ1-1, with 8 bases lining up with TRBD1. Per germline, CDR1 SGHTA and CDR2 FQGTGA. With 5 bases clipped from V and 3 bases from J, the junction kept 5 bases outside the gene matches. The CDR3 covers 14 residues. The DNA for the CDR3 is TGTGCCAGCAGCGCGGGACAGGTGGACACTGAAGCTTTCTTT. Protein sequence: CASSAGQVDTEAFF.

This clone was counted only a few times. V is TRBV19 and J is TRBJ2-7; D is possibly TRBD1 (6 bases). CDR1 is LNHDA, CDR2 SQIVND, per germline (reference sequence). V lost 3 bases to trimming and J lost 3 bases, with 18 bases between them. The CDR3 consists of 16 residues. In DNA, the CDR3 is TGTGCCAGTAGTATCCGGACAGACACACTAAACTACGAGCAGTACTTC. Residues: CASSIRTDTLNYEQYF.

CDR3 sequence (DNA): TGCGCCAGCAGCCAAACCGGGACTAGCGGAGTCTACAATGAGCAGTTCTTC. As protein: CASSQTGTSGVYNEQFF. The J gene is TRBJ2-1, the V gene TRBV4-1, with 11 bases lining up with TRBD2. The CDR3 consists of 17 residues. In germline, CDR1 is MGHRA, CDR2 YSYEKL. Trimming cost V 2 bases and J 3 bases; bases outside gene matches: 6.

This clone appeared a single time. In nucleotides, the CDR3 is TGTGCCAGCAGTTTCCCGACTACCTACGAGCAGTACTTC. This sequence encodes CASSFPTTYEQYF. This chain links TRBV28 with TRBJ2-7; TRBD2 might be the D (5 bases). CDR1 is MDHEN, CDR2 SYDVKM, per germline. Trimming cost V 3 bases and J 2 bases, with 8 bases left between them. This CDR3 spans 13 amino acids.

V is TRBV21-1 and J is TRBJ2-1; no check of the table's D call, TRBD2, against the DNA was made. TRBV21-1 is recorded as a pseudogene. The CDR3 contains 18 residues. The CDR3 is CASSRFPPAEYSYNEQFF. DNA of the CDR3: TGTGCCAGCAGCAGATTTCCCCCGGCGGAATACTCCTACAATGAGCAGTTCTTC.

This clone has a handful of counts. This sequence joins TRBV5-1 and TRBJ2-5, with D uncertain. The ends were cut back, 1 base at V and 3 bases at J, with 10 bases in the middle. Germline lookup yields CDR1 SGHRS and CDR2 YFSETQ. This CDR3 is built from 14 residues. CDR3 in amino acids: CASSLSSEKETQYF. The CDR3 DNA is TGCGCCAGCAGCTTGTCTTCAGAAAAAGAGACCCAGTACTTC. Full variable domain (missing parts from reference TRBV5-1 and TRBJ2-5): KAGVTQTPRYLIKTRGQQVTLSCSPISGHRSVSWYQQTPGQGLQFLFEYFSETQRNKGNFPGRFSGRQFSNSRSEMNVSTLELGDSALYLCASSLSSEKETQYFGPGTRLLVL.

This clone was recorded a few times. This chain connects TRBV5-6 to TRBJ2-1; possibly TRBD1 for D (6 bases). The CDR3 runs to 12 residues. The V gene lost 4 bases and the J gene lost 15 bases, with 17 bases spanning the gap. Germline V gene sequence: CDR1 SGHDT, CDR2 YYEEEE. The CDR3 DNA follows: TGTGCCAGCAGCCCCACGGACAGCCCAGGGTTCTTC. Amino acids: CASSPTDSPGFF.

The CDR3 region is CASSLMGSGSYEQYF. The CDR3 nucleotides read TGTGCCAGCAGCTTAATGGGCAGCGGCTCCTACGAGCAGTACTTC. V and J are TRBV7-3 and TRBJ2-7; D possibly corresponds to TRBD2 (5 bases). The CDR3 is made up of 15 amino acids. Germline CDR1 and CDR2: SGHTA and FQGTGA. V shed 1 base and J shed 0 bases, with 10 bases lying between them. Based on the CDR3 plus reference TRBV7-3 and TRBJ2-7, the full variable domain is GAGVSQTPSNKVTEKGKYVELRCDPISGHTALYWYRQSLGQGPEFLIYFQGTGAADDSGLPNDRFFAVRPEGSVSTLKIQRTERGDSAVYLCASSLMGSGSYEQYFGPGTRLTVT.

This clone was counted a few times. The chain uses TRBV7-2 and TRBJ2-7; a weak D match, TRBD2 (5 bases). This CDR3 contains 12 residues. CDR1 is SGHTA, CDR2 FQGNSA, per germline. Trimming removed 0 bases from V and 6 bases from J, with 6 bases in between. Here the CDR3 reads CASSLARGEQYF. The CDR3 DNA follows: TGTGCCAGCAGCTTAGCTCGGGGCGAGCAGTACTTC.

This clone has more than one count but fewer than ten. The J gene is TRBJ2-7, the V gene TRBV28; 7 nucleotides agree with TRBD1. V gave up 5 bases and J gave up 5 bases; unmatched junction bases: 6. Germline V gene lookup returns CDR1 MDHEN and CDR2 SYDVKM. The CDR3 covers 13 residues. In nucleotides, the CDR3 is TGTGCCAGCAGTGAACCACAGGGGAACGAGCAGTACTTC. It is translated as CASSEPQGNEQYF.

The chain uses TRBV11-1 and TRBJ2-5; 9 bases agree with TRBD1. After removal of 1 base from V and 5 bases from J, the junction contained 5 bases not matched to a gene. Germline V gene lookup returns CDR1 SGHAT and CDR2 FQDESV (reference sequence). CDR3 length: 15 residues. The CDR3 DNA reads TGTGCCAGCAGCTTAGGAGGGACAGGGTGGGAGACCCAGTACTTC. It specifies CASSLGGTGWETQYF.

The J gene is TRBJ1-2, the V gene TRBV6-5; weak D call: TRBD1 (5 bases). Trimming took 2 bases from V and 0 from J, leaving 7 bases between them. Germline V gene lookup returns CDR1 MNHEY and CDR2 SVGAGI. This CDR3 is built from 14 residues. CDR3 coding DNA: TGTGCCAGCAGTTACGGGGGGACTAACTATGGCTACACCTTC. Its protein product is CASSYGGTNYGYTF.

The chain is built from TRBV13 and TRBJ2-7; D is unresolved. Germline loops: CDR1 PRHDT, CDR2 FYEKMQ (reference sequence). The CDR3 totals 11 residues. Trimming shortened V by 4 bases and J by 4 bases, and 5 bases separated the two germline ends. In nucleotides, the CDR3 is TGTGCCAGCAGCTCTCAGTACGAGCAGTACTTC. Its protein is CASSSQYEQYF.